Below, 4 T cell receptor beta chains from the same sample are listed, as sequenced in a study of blood T cell repertoires in COVID-19. The repertoire was sequenced with immunoSEQ multiplex PCR; TCRdb's copy has only in-frame clones and lacks some. This table has fewer than 110,000 clones, about 90% appearing once. The sample comprised peripheral blood. Source of these receptors: a human donor in a cohort sampled during active COVID-19.

This chain links TRBV7-9 with TRBJ1-2, with unresolved D. CDR3 size: 12 residues. Germline V CDR1 and CDR2: SEHNR, FQNEAQ (reference sequence). Trimming left V 1 base short and J 8 bases short, with 8 bases between. DNA of the CDR3: TGTGCCAGCAGCTTAGTCTCCCTGGGCTACACCTTC. It translates to CASSLVSLGYTF.

This clone was recorded once. The chain combines TRBV5-6 with TRBJ1-1, with D possibly TRBD1 on 6 matching bases. This CDR3 is 14 amino acids long. Germline lookup yields CDR1 SGHDT and CDR2 YYEEEE. V was trimmed by 5 bases and J by 5 bases, leaving 16 bases between them. In DNA form, the CDR3 reads TGTGCCAGCAGAGGCCGGCAGGGGCAGACTGAAGCTTTCTTT. Translated, it gives CASRGRQGQTEAFF.

The chain links TRBV20-1 to TRBJ1-5; TRBD1 is a possible D gene (5 bases). Trimming pared 3 bases from V and 9 bases from J, leaving 21 bases between. The CDR3 extends over 15 amino acids. The germline V gene encodes CDR1 DFQATT and CDR2 SNEGSKA (reference sequence). The CDR3 sequence is CSASAGHQGGGPQHF. In nucleotides, the CDR3 is TGCAGTGCTAGTGCAGGACATCAGGGCGGGGGGCCCCAGCATTTT.

The gene calls are TRBV5-4 and TRBJ2-7, with 12 bases that match TRBD2. Germline trimming cut 0 bases from V and 3 bases from J; bases unmatched to any gene: 1. This CDR3 region has 15 residues. The germline V gene encodes CDR1 SGHNT and CDR2 YYREEE (reference sequence). The CDR3 bases are TGTGCCAGCAGCTTGGGACTAGCGGGAGTCTACGAGCAGTACTTC. Amino acid sequence: CASSLGLAGVYEQYF.